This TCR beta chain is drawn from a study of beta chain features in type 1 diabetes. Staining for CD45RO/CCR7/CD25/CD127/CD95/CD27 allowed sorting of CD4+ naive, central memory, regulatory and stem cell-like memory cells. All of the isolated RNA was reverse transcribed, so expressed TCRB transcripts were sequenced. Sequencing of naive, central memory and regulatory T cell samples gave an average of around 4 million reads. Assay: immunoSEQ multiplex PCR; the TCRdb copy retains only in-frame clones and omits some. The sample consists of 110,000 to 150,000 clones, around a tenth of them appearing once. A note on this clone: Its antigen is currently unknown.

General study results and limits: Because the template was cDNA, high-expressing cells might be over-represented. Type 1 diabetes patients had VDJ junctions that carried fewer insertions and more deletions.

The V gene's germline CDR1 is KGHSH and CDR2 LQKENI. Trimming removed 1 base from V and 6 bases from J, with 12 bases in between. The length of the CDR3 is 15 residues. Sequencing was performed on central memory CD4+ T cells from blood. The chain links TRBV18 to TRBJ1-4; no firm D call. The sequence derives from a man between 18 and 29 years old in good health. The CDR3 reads CASSPRREWDEKLFF. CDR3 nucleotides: TGTGCCAGCTCACCACGGAGGGAATGGGATGAAAAACTGTTTTTT.